Shown below are 14 T cell receptor beta chains from a single sample sequenced in a study of T cell responses to AZD1222 COVID-19 vaccine. Sequencing was performed with immunoSEQ multiplex PCR; in TCRdb, only in-frame clones are kept and a portion is missing. The table lists 130,000 or so clones, around 86% of them singletons. Material: peripheral blood, obtained 28 days after the second AZD1222 dose. The receptor source for this set is an adult who received the AZD1222 COVID-19 vaccine.

This chain joins TRBV11-3 and TRBJ2-4; no clear D. The germline CDR1 and CDR2 sequences are SGHNT and YENEEA. This CDR3 region has 15 residues. V was trimmed by 5 bases and J by 3 bases, leaving 14 bases between them. The chain's CDR3 is CASSPPHGDKNIQYF. The CDR3 DNA is TGTGCCAGCAGCCCGCCCCATGGGGACAAAAACATTCAGTACTTC.

In its sample, this clone was seen a few times. This chain joins TRBV19 and TRBJ1-5; TRBD1 matches 11 bases. The V and J ends lost 4 bases and 7 bases, in that order; junction bases with no gene match: 6. Germline-derived CDR1 and CDR2 are LNHDA and SQIVND (reference sequence). The CDR3 has 15 residues. DNA for the CDR3: TGTGCCAGTAGTACGGGACAGGGGGTTGGACAGCCCCAGCATTTT. Protein: CASSTGQGVGQPQHF. The full variable domain, rest sourced from reference TRBV19 and TRBJ1-5, is DGGITQSPKYLFRKEGQNVTLSCEQNLNHDAMYWYRQDPGQGLRLIYYSQIVNDFQKGDIAEGYSVSREKKESFPLTVTSAQKNPTAFYLCASSTGQGVGQPQHFGDGTRLSIL.

A single count supports this clone. The V call is TRBV14, the J call TRBJ1-2; 8 bases map to TRBD1. Per germline, CDR1 SGHDN and CDR2 FVKESK. The CDR3 length is 15 residues. V lost 5 bases and J lost 2; bases outside the gene matches: 7. This chain's CDR3 is CASSRGQAGNYGYTF. The DNA for the CDR3 is TGTGCCAGCAGCAGGGGACAGGCTGGGAACTATGGCTACACCTTC.

The rearrangement uses TRBV5-1 and TRBJ1-6, with 9 bases identical to TRBD1. CDR3 length: 14 residues. The V gene's germline CDR1 is SGHRS and CDR2 YFSETQ. With 0 bases clipped from V and 10 bases from J, the junction kept 2 bases outside the gene matches. The CDR3 coding sequence is TGCGCCAGCAGCTTGGCGGGACAGGGATCACCCCTCCACTTT. Translating it yields CASSLAGQGSPLHF.

The V and J genes are TRBV15 and TRBJ2-7; TRBD1 agrees at 7 bases. Germline CDR1 reads LNHNV; CDR2 reads YYDKDF (reference sequence). V lost 4 bases and J lost 2; bases outside the gene matches: 5. This CDR3 is built from 14 residues. The CDR3 DNA reads TGTGCCACCAGCATAGCAGGGGGTGCCTACGAGCAGTACTTC. Its protein product is CATSIAGGAYEQYF.

V usage is TRBV30 and J usage is TRBJ1-6, with D uncertain. The CDR3 contains 13 residues. The V gene lost 0 bases and the J gene lost 9 bases, with 9 bases spanning the gap. From germline, CDR1 is GTSNPN and CDR2 SVGIG (reference sequence). The CDR3 DNA reads as TGTGCCTGGAGTGTAGGTCAGGTTTCACCCCTCCACTTT. Protein sequence: CAWSVGQVSPLHF.

The chain uses TRBV29-1 and TRBJ1-1, with D uncertain. The V and J ends lost 4 bases and 0 bases respectively, with 9 bases between them. Germline lookup yields CDR1 SQVTM and CDR2 ANQGSEA. This CDR3 comprises 13 residues. DNA for the CDR3: TGCAGCGTTGTGCTGCCGCTGAACACTGAAGCTTTCTTT. Translating gives CSVVLPLNTEAFF.

The chain combines TRBV9 with TRBJ2-3, with 14 bases identical to TRBD2. The CDR3 is 17 amino acids. The germline V gene has CDR1 SGDLS and CDR2 YYNGEE. The ends lost 4 bases at V and 2 bases at J; junction bases unmatched: 6. The CDR3 region has the DNA TGTGCCAGCAGCTCACCGACTAGCGGGGGGGACACAGATACGCAGTATTTT. Protein sequence: CASSSPTSGGDTDTQYF.

This chain uses TRBV2 with TRBJ1-2; the D is unclear. CDR1 and CDR2 (germline): SNHLY, FYNNEI. Deletions cut 0 bases from V and 4 bases from J, with 6 bases between. This CDR3 region has 13 residues. DNA of the CDR3: TGTGCCAGCAGTGAAGCGACCGTCTATGGCTACACCTTC. This translates into CASSEATVYGYTF.

This clone was detected once. This chain uses TRBV5-4 with TRBJ2-3, with D tentatively TRBD2 (5 bases). The germline gives CDR1 SGHNT, CDR2 YYREEE (reference sequence). This CDR3 is built from 16 residues. The V gene lost 1 base and the J gene lost 0 bases, with 12 bases spanning the gap. CDR3 residues: CASSLKFGLSTDTQYF. The CDR3 nucleotides read TGTGCCAGCAGCTTGAAGTTTGGACTGAGCACAGATACGCAGTATTTT. Based on the CDR3 plus reference TRBV5-4 and TRBJ2-3, the full variable domain is ETGVTQSPTHLIKTRGQQVTLRCSSQSGHNTVSWYQQALGQGPQFIFQYYREEENGRGNFPPRFSGLQFPNYSSELNVNALELDDSALYLCASSLKFGLSTDTQYFGPGTRLTVL.

The chain is built from TRBV5-1 and TRBJ2-1; D may be TRBD1 (6 bases). V shed 2 bases and J shed 8 bases, with 14 bases lying between them. There are 14 residues in the CDR3. Germline CDR1 and CDR2: SGHRS and YFSETQ. DNA for the CDR3: TGCGCCAGCAGCTTAAACAGGGCGGCCGATGAGCAGTTCTTC. It codes for CASSLNRAADEQFF.

The rearrangement links TRBV7-2 to TRBJ1-2, with D perhaps matching TRBD1 (5 bases). Per germline, CDR1 SGHTA and CDR2 FQGNSA. The CDR3 is 14 residues long. Deletions cut 1 base from V and 3 bases from J, with 9 bases between. Here the CDR3 DNA reads TGTGCCAGCAGCTTAGAGCGCAGGGACTATGGCTACACCTTC. Protein product: CASSLERRDYGYTF.

The V call is TRBV27, the J call TRBJ1-6, with TRBD1 matching over 11 bases. The ends lost 4 bases at V and 6 bases at J; junction bases unmatched: 5. The length of the CDR3 is 16 residues. The germline CDR1 and CDR2 sequences are MNHEY and SMNVEV (reference sequence). The CDR3 loop is CASSSTGTGGNSPLHF. CDR3 DNA sequence: TGTGCCAGCAGTTCAACCGGGACAGGGGGTAATTCACCCCTCCACTTT.

The gene calls are TRBV29-1 and TRBJ1-2; the match to TRBD1 covers 11 bases. Trimming at V came to 6 bases and at J to 2 bases, leaving 2 bases not matched to a gene. The V gene's germline CDR1 is SQVTM and CDR2 ANQGSEA. This CDR3 has 13 residues. CDR3 in DNA: TGCAGCGTGGGGGACAGGGGGAACTATGGCTACACCTTC. Amino acid sequence: CSVGDRGNYGYTF.